This T cell receptor beta chain was identified in a study of CD8+ T cells in alopecia areata. Across the whole study: Donor skin was harvested from roughly 6-12-month-old C3H/HeJ mice with spontaneous alopecia and grafted onto roughly 7-10-week-old female C3H/HeJ recipients. Overall study findings and caveats: Lesional scalp displayed greater clonality than normal scalp, most notably in alopecia totalis/universalis.

As for this clone: Antigen unknown. Mouse gene names apply. The read ends 4 residues early relative to the CDR3; the germline J gene fills the gap.

The V gene's germline CDR1 is NSHNY and CDR2 SYGAGN. V lost 1 base to trimming and J lost 3 bases, with 10 bases between them. CDR3 length: 15 amino acids. Following extraction, RNA underwent reverse transcription to cDNA, which served as the sequencing template. Method: immunoSEQ multiplex PCR; TCRdb's copy keeps in-frame clones and lacks some. The data show under 350,000 clones, none appearing only once, with 1.2% held by the ten largest. Scientists pooled cutaneous lymph node cells and sorted them on CD4, CD8alpha, NKG2D, NKG2ACE and other markers. This receptor was identified in a C3H/HeJ mouse with alopecia areata. The MHC haplotype recorded for the strain is H2-k. Material for sequencing was CD4+ T cells sorted from a lymph node. The V gene is TRBV13-1, the J gene TRBJ2-2; D might be TRBD2 (5 bases). CDR3 DNA, as far as it was read: TGTGCCAGCAGTGATACCTGGGTGGACACCGGG. The encoded protein is CASSDTWVDTG. The entire CDR3 protein is CASSDTWVDTGQLYF.